This TCR beta chain was captured in a study of neurological immune-mediated disorders. PBMCs stored at -80 C, 2 million in total, were the source of the unsorted libraries. The CDR3 consists of 12 residues. Deletions cut 4 bases from V and 4 bases from J, with 10 bases between. Per the germline V gene, CDR1 is DFQATT and CDR2 is SNEGSKA (reference sequence). Overall study findings and caveats: HTLV-1-associated myelopathy had the most TCR clonal expansion, while multiple sclerosis had the least, a level that fell below healthy controls.

This clonotype was seen many times. No antigen is known for it. Template-switch 5'RACE cDNA synthesis added a 10-nucleotide unique molecular identifier. A single run covered 15-18 subjects with over 190 million TCR-beta sequences. TCRdb redid the calling of the 5' RACE reads with MiXCR, one entry per CDR3 protein. The data show fewer than 65,000 distinct CDR3 sequences, 10% seen once. The rearrangement links TRBV20-1 to TRBJ1-2; D is ambiguous. This sequence originates from an older man with HTLV-1-associated myelopathy (HAM/TSP). Sequenced material: PBMCs. The CDR3 DNA sequence: TGCAGTGCTACCCCGGACGGCTATGGCTACACCTTC. It is translated as CSATPDGYGYTF.